The 5 T cell receptor beta chains below all came from one sample that was sequenced in a study of T cells expressing NK-cell markers. TCRdb reprocessed the 5' RACE reads and reports one entry per CDR3 protein, with no DNA. This sample's table has some 300,000 distinct CDR3 sequences. The sample comprised blood T cells: a sorted CD56 or NKG2C T cell subset, CD4+ or CD8+ T cells, or bulk PBMC T cells (not recorded which). These receptors came from a man between 18 and 35 years old in good health.

This rearrangement joins TRBV20-1 to TRBJ2-3; TCRdb designates TRBD2, a call that cannot be tested without DNA. Per the germline V gene, CDR1 is DFQATT and CDR2 is SNEGSKA (reference sequence). This CDR3 is 15 amino acids long. CDR3 loop: CSASLAPIGTDTQYF.

This sequence joins TRBV6-5 and TRBJ2-1. The CDR3 has 14 residues. The germline CDR1 and CDR2 sequences are MNHEY and SVGAGI. CDR3 region: CASSYGQLYNEQFF.

The V call is TRBV5-1, the J call TRBJ2-2; TCRdb names TRBD1, which stays unverified in the absence of DNA. Germline V gives CDR1 SGHRS, CDR2 YFSETQ. The CDR3 totals 17 residues. The chain's CDR3 is CASSLVIRTASTGELFF.

The CDR3: CASSINSGRYTDTQYF. This rearrangement joins TRBV27 to TRBJ2-3; lacking DNA, the TRBD2 call made by TCRdb goes unchecked. The CDR3 extends over 16 amino acids. CDR1 is MNHEY, CDR2 SMNVEV, per germline (reference sequence).

This chain uses TRBV6-5 with TRBJ2-7; the D call of TRBD2 rests on TCRdb alone, since no DNA is present to check it. Germline V gives CDR1 MNHEY, CDR2 SVGAGI. The CDR3 totals 15 residues. The CDR3 loop is CASSWNGRAEGEQYF.